The 26 T cell receptor beta chains presented below share a single source sample, sequenced in a study of blood T cell repertoires in COVID-19. Method: immunoSEQ multiplex PCR; TCRdb's copy keeps in-frame clones and lacks some. The sample contains 30,000 to 40,000 clones, around 84% of which appear only once. Source material: peripheral blood. The receptors shown here come from a man aged 55-75 years with COVID-19, enrolled during active disease.

This chain links TRBV4-2 with TRBJ1-6, with D maybe TRBD1 (6 bases). Trimming cost V 3 bases and J 10 bases, with 13 bases left between them. CDR1 and CDR2 from the germline V gene are LGHNA and YNFKEQ. CDR3 length equals 14 residues. CDR3 sequence reads: CASSQRQGRSPLHF. CDR3 bases: TGTGCCAGCAGCCAGCGGCAGGGGAGATCACCCCTCCACTTT.

The chain is built from TRBV9 and TRBJ2-1; 9 bases line up with TRBD1. The CDR3 length is 17 residues. V gave up 0 bases and J gave up 3 bases; unmatched junction bases: 7. CDR1 is SGDLS and CDR2 is YYNGEE in the germline V gene. The CDR3, as DNA: TGTGCCAGCAGCGTAGATCTACAGGGGGCAGACTACAATGAGCAGTTCTTC. Its translation: CASSVDLQGADYNEQFF.

The V call is TRBV5-1, the J call TRBJ1-6; 12 nucleotides align to TRBD1. The length of the CDR3 is 17 residues. Germline CDR1 and CDR2: SGHRS and YFSETQ. V shed 4 bases and J 9 bases; nucleotides not matched to a gene: 11. DNA of the CDR3: TGCGCCAGCAGCGTGTGGCCCCCGGGACAGGGGGCTTCACCCCTCCACTTT. This gives the protein CASSVWPPGQGASPLHF.

The chain combines TRBV5-6 with TRBJ2-7, with a weak D call TRBD1 (5 bases). The CDR3 has 15 residues. Between the trimmed V and J ends, which lost 0 bases and 0 bases, there was a span of 10 bases. Germline CDR1 is SGHDT and CDR2 is YYEEEE. The DNA of the CDR3 is TGTGCCAGCAGCTTGGTTCCAGGGTCCTCCTACGAGCAGTACTTC. This codes for CASSLVPGSSYEQYF. Drawing the rest from reference TRBV5-6 and TRBJ2-7, the complete variable domain is DAGVTQSPTHLIKTRGQQVTLRCSPKSGHDTVSWYQQALGQGPQFIFQYYEEEERQRGNFPDRFSGHQFPNYSSELNVNALLLGDSALYLCASSLVPGSSYEQYFGPGTRLTVT.

V and J are TRBV11-2 and TRBJ1-5; possible D gene TRBD1, 5 bases. V was trimmed by 6 bases and J by 6 bases, leaving 12 bases between them. The CDR3 runs 13 residues. Germline V gives CDR1 SGHAT, CDR2 FQNNGV. The CDR3 DNA reads TGTGCCAGCAGTTTTCAGGGCGGTCAGCCCCAGCATTTT. It is translated as CASSFQGGQPQHF.

The genes are TRBV6-5 and TRBJ1-4; D unresolved. Trimming stripped 4 bases from V and 7 bases from J, with 16 bases between. CDR1 MNHEY and CDR2 SVGAGI come from the germline V gene. The CDR3 is made up of 15 amino acids. CDR3 protein: CASSSPGGAGEKLFF. In nucleotides, the CDR3 is TGTGCCAGCAGTTCCCCTGGAGGCGCGGGTGAAAAACTGTTTTTT.

This clone was seen a handful of times. The chain is built from TRBV5-4 and TRBJ2-1; D unresolved. V was pared by 4 bases and J by 9 bases, with 17 bases between. There are 14 residues in the CDR3. CDR1 and CDR2 from the germline V gene are SGHNT and YYREEE (reference sequence). For the CDR3, the DNA is TGTGCCAGCAGCACCGTTGTGGGCGCCGGTGAGCAGTTCTTC. This codes for CASSTVVGAGEQFF.

V and J are TRBV30 and TRBJ1-2; tentative D call: TRBD1 (5 bases). Germline V lookup: CDR1 GTSNPN, CDR2 SVGIG (reference sequence). With 8 bases removed from V and 4 bases from J, the gap between germline ends came to 11 bases. CDR3 length: 11 residues. CDR3 nucleotides: TGTGCCCAAAGGGACTTCTATGGCTACACCTTC. It encodes CAQRDFYGYTF.

The genes are TRBV7-2 and TRBJ1-1; D is possibly TRBD1 (5 bases). Trimming took 5 bases from V and 1 from J, leaving 8 bases between them. The germline gives CDR1 SGHTA, CDR2 FQGNSA. The CDR3 is made up of 13 amino acids. CDR3 sequence: CASSAGQNTEAFF. CDR3 in DNA: TGTGCCAGCAGCGCCGGACAGAACACTGAAGCTTTCTTT.

This sequence joins TRBV13 and TRBJ2-7; D is ambiguous. The CDR3 is 16 amino acids. V was cut by 3 bases and J by 0 bases, with 15 bases left in between. The V gene's germline CDR1 is PRHDT and CDR2 FYEKMQ (reference sequence). In DNA form, the CDR3 reads TGTGCCAGCAGCTTTGGCGTCGGAGAAAGCTCCTACGAGCAGTACTTC. Translating gives CASSFGVGESSYEQYF.

V is TRBV9 and J is TRBJ1-6, with D unresolved. The CDR3 spans 14 residues. CDR1 and CDR2 (germline): SGDLS, YYNGEE. The V end was cut by 0 bases, the J end by 6 bases, with 7 bases between. The CDR3 loop reads CASSVALANSPLHF. The CDR3 nucleotides are TGTGCCAGCAGCGTAGCTCTGGCTAATTCACCCCTCCACTTT.

The rearrangement links TRBV7-6 to TRBJ1-2; tentative D call: TRBD1 (6 bases). The CDR3 extends over 15 amino acids. Germline CDR1 reads SGHVS; CDR2 reads FNYEAQ. V was clipped by 5 bases and J by 4 bases, with 17 bases between them. The CDR3 loop reads CASSPGAAQLYGYTF. CDR3 nucleotides: TGTGCCAGCAGCCCAGGGGCAGCCCAACTCTATGGCTACACCTTC.

The rearrangement uses TRBV7-8 and TRBJ2-6; 7 bases are shared with TRBD1. Germline CDR1 SGHVS, CDR2 FQNEAQ. The CDR3 totals 15 residues. Trimming removed 3 bases from V and 4 bases from J; junction bases left unmatched: 3. The CDR3 sequence is CASSFTGVGANVLTF. The CDR3 bases are TGTGCCAGCAGCTTTACAGGGGTCGGGGCCAACGTCCTGACTTTC.

This clone is a singleton in its sample. The V call is TRBV29-1, the J call TRBJ2-3, with TRBD1 matching 8 bases. Germline CDR1 SQVTM, CDR2 ANQGSEA. CDR3 length: 15 residues. The ends lost 4 bases at V and 3 bases at J; junction bases unmatched: 9. The CDR3 reads CSVAVSQGATDTQYF. For the CDR3, the DNA is TGCAGCGTTGCGGTGTCGCAGGGGGCAACAGATACGCAGTATTTT.

The rearrangement joins TRBV9 to TRBJ1-2; 10 nucleotides agree with TRBD1. Per the germline V gene, CDR1 is SGDLS and CDR2 is YYNGEE. With 3 bases clipped from V and 2 bases from J, the junction kept 1 base outside the gene matches. The CDR3 is made up of 14 amino acids. CDR3 region: CASSEGQGNYGYTF. As DNA, the CDR3 is TGTGCCAGCAGCGAGGGACAGGGGAACTATGGCTACACCTTC.

This sequence joins TRBV7-2 and TRBJ2-1, with 7 bases aligning to TRBD1. The germline V gene has CDR1 SGHTA and CDR2 FQGNSA. The CDR3 runs to 14 residues. Trimming cost V 5 bases and J 0 bases; bases outside gene matches: 1. The CDR3 DNA follows: TGTGCCAGCAGCCCAGGGGGCTCCTACAATGAGCAGTTCTTC. Protein sequence: CASSPGGSYNEQFF.

The chain recombines TRBV28 with TRBJ1-4; D is unresolved. The CDR3 has 16 amino acids. Germline CDR1 reads MDHEN; CDR2 reads SYDVKM. Deletions cut 2 bases from V and 8 bases from J, with 18 bases between. The CDR3 DNA is TGTGCCAGCAGTTTAGCGGGGAGGACTCCCGGCGAAAAACTGTTTTTT. Amino acids: CASSLAGRTPGEKLFF.

The gene calls are TRBV7-7 and TRBJ2-2; D gene ambiguous. The CDR3 runs to 14 residues. The V gene's germline CDR1 is SSHAT and CDR2 FNYEAQ (reference sequence). Trimming left V 5 bases short and J 7 bases short, with 14 bases between. CDR3 loop: CASSPRLLSGELFF. The CDR3 DNA sequence: TGTGCCAGCAGCCCGAGGCTGTTGAGCGGGGAGCTGTTTTTT.

This clone was counted only a few times. The rearrangement uses TRBV4-2 and TRBJ2-5; D may be TRBD1 (6 bases). V was clipped by 1 base and J by 2 bases, with 14 bases between them. This CDR3 contains 16 residues. From germline, CDR1 is LGHNA and CDR2 YNFKEQ. Here the CDR3 reads CASSQGEGDVQETQYF. CDR3 nucleotides: TGTGCCAGCAGCCAAGGCGAGGGGGACGTACAAGAGACCCAGTACTTC.

This clone has a single count. The rearrangement uses TRBV27 and TRBJ1-1; tentatively, D is TRBD1 (5 bases). CDR1 is MNHEY, CDR2 SMNVEV, per germline (reference sequence). The CDR3 contains 14 residues. Trimming pared 1 base from V and 5 bases from J, leaving 11 bases between. The CDR3 DNA is TGTGCCAGCAGTTTATGGGGGGAAGGGACTGAAGCTTTCTTT. Its protein product is CASSLWGEGTEAFF.

In its sample, this clone was seen a few times. The chain couples TRBV7-9 to TRBJ1-1; tentatively, D is TRBD1 (6 bases). V lost 5 bases to trimming and J lost 3 bases, with 13 bases between them. CDR3 length: 14 amino acids. Per the germline V gene, CDR1 is SEHNR and CDR2 is FQNEAQ (reference sequence). The CDR3 sequence is CASSPGGADTEAFF. DNA for the CDR3: TGTGCCAGCAGCCCCGGGGGGGCGGACACTGAAGCTTTCTTT.

This chain links TRBV15 with TRBJ1-1; 7 bases match TRBD1. CDR3 size: 13 residues. V shed 3 bases and J 4 bases; nucleotides not matched to a gene: 2. Looked up from germline, CDR1 is LNHNV and CDR2 is YYDKDF (reference sequence). This CDR3 is CATSSRGSTEAFF. For the CDR3, the DNA is TGTGCCACCAGCAGCAGGGGGAGCACTGAAGCTTTCTTT.

This clone was detected only a few times. J is TRBJ1-2 and V is TRBV14; unclear D gene. CDR1 is SGHDN and CDR2 is FVKESK in the germline V gene. CDR3 length: 12 amino acids. V gave up 3 bases and J gave up 5 bases, with 7 bases separating them. The CDR3 sequence: CASSQSLYGYTF. Here the CDR3 DNA reads TGTGCCAGCAGCCAGTCTTTGTATGGCTACACCTTC.

The V and J genes are TRBV3-1 (or the pseudogene TRBV3-2) and TRBJ2-1, with D possibly matching TRBD2 (6 bases). CDR1 LGHDT and CDR2 YNNKEL come from the germline V gene (reference sequence). With 0 bases removed from V and 0 bases from J, the gap between germline ends came to 12 bases. The CDR3 consists of 17 residues. The CDR3 coding sequence is TGTGCCAGCAGCCAAGAAAGGCCCGGGAGCTCCTACAATGAGCAGTTCTTC. Its translation is CASSQERPGSSYNEQFF.

This clone was observed a single time. The gene calls are TRBV12-5 and TRBJ2-1; D might be TRBD1 (6 bases). V was shortened by 1 base and J by 6 bases, with 10 bases between the two germline ends. Germline CDR1 is LGHNT and CDR2 is FRNRAP. This CDR3 has 14 residues. Written as DNA, the CDR3 is TGTGCTAGTGGTTTGGCACAGGGTGCCAATGAGCAGTTCTTC. Protein sequence: CASGLAQGANEQFF.

V and J are TRBV5-1 and TRBJ1-1; no definite D call. Germline V gene data show CDR1 as SGHRS and CDR2 as YFSETQ. V gave up 5 bases and J gave up 1 base, with 12 bases separating them. The CDR3 runs 14 residues. The CDR3, as DNA: TGCGCCAGCAGGCCCTCTACAGAGAACACTGAAGCTTTCTTT. Protein: CASRPSTENTEAFF. The whole variable domain, filled in from reference TRBV5-1 and TRBJ1-1, reads KAGVTQTPRYLIKTRGQQVTLSCSPISGHRSVSWYQQTPGQGLQFLFEYFSETQRNKGNFPGRFSGRQFSNSRSEMNVSTLELGDSALYLCASRPSTENTEAFFGQGTRLTVV.